Listed below are T cell receptor beta chains from one sample, sequenced in a study of shared T cell receptors in the human thymus. Generated by immunoSEQ multiplex PCR, the TCRdb table keeps only in-frame clones and is missing some. The table records hundreds of thousands of clones, 85% to 95% of them present only once. Specimen: thymocytes. Source of these receptors: a human donor. CDR3s include the opening cysteine and the closing phenylalanine or tryptophan. Fields, in order: CDR3 protein, CDR3 DNA, J gene, clone size, D gene, V gene. The D gene is left open where the match is weak. The listing skips clone size in some rows; elsewhere it reads once, few, many or a size class.

cdr3_aa: CASSPILAGGPSYNEQFF
cdr3_nt: TGTGCCAGCAGCCCAATTCTAGCGGGAGGGCCCTCCTACAATGAGCAGTTCTTC
j_call: TRBJ2-1
clone_size: .
d_call: TRBD2
v_call: TRBV7-2

cdr3_aa: CASTPWEVRETQYF
cdr3_nt: TGTGCCAGCACCCCTTGGGAGGTTCGAGAGACCCAGTACTTC
j_call: TRBJ2-5
clone_size: .
d_call: .
v_call: TRBV28

cdr3_aa: CASSWPGQGNSGANVLTF
cdr3_nt: TGTGCCAGCAGTTGGCCGGGACAGGGAAACTCTGGGGCCAACGTCCTGACTTTC
j_call: TRBJ2-6
clone_size: once
d_call: TRBD1
v_call: TRBV6-7

cdr3_aa: CASSLKTALSYEQYF
cdr3_nt: TGTGCCAGCAGCTTAAAGACAGCCCTCTCCTACGAGCAGTACTTC
j_call: TRBJ2-7
clone_size: .
d_call: .
v_call: TRBV7-9

cdr3_aa: CASGEGDGYTF
cdr3_nt: TGCGCCAGCGGAGAGGGGGATGGCTACACCTTC
j_call: TRBJ1-2
clone_size: .
d_call: .
v_call: TRBV5-1

cdr3_aa: CASSEGGTPTYEQYF
cdr3_nt: TGTGCCAGCAGTGAGGGGGGGACGCCCACCTACGAGCAGTACTTC
j_call: TRBJ2-7
clone_size: .
d_call: .
v_call: TRBV27

cdr3_aa: CASSDGDLAKNIQYF
cdr3_nt: TGTGCCAGCAGTGACGGGGACCTAGCCAAAAACATTCAGTACTTC
j_call: TRBJ2-4
clone_size: .
d_call: .
v_call: TRBV6-4

cdr3_aa: CASSLTSGRPSEHRGAVF
cdr3_nt: TGTGCCAGCAGCCTGACTAGCGGGAGACCCAGCGAACACCGGGGAGCTGTTTTT
j_call: TRBJ2-2
clone_size: .
d_call: TRBD2
v_call: TRBV5-6

cdr3_aa: CASSGGRSSGNTIYF
cdr3_nt: TGTGCCAGCAGTGGCGGACGGAGCTCTGGAAACACCATATATTTT
j_call: TRBJ1-3
clone_size: .
d_call: .
v_call: TRBV28

cdr3_aa: CASSPLAGATYNEQFF
cdr3_nt: TGTGCCAGCTCACCACTCGCGGGAGCAACCTACAATGAGCAGTTCTTC
j_call: TRBJ2-1
clone_size: .
d_call: TRBD2
v_call: TRBV18

cdr3_aa: CASSPGQGLYEQYF
cdr3_nt: TGTGCCAGTAGCCCGGGACAGGGTTTATACGAGCAGTACTTC
j_call: TRBJ2-7
clone_size: .
d_call: TRBD1
v_call: TRBV19

cdr3_aa: CASSSDRGTEAFF
cdr3_nt: TGTGCCAGCAGCTCCGACAGGGGGACTGAAGCTTTCTTT
j_call: TRBJ1-1
clone_size: .
d_call: TRBD1
v_call: TRBV7-3

cdr3_aa: CASSSNLDLSVYEQYF
cdr3_nt: TGTGCCAGCAGTTCGAATTTGGACCTATCGGTCTACGAGCAGTACTTC
j_call: TRBJ2-7
clone_size: once
d_call: .
v_call: TRBV27

cdr3_aa: CASSVRDKAPSGNTIYF
cdr3_nt: TGTGCCAGCAGCGTCCGGGACAAAGCTCCCTCTGGAAACACCATATATTTT
j_call: TRBJ1-3
clone_size: .
d_call: .
v_call: TRBV7-2

cdr3_aa: CASSATSGPYEQYF
cdr3_nt: TGTGCCAGCAGCGCGACTAGCGGTCCCTACGAGCAGTACTTC
j_call: TRBJ2-7
clone_size: .
d_call: TRBD2
v_call: TRBV9

cdr3_aa: CASSQLAGAPGDTQYF
cdr3_nt: TGTGCCAGCAGCCAACTAGCGGGAGCCCCAGGGGATACGCAGTATTTT
j_call: TRBJ2-3
clone_size: .
d_call: TRBD2
v_call: TRBV11-3

cdr3_aa: CASSSQGSQAEPYNEQFF
cdr3_nt: TGTGCCAGCAGCTCCCAGGGGTCCCAAGCGGAGCCCTACAATGAGCAGTTCTTC
j_call: TRBJ2-1
clone_size: once
d_call: .
v_call: TRBV27

cdr3_aa: CASSSGGLAGGFYNEQFF
cdr3_nt: TGTGCCAGCAGCTCCGGGGGGCTAGCGGGAGGGTTTTACAATGAGCAGTTCTTC
j_call: TRBJ2-1
clone_size: .
d_call: TRBD2
v_call: TRBV5-4

cdr3_aa: CASSQDLRIPNTEAFF
cdr3_nt: TGCGCCAGCAGCCAAGATCTCAGAATACCCAACACTGAAGCTTTCTTT
j_call: TRBJ1-1
clone_size: once
d_call: .
v_call: TRBV4-1

cdr3_aa: CASSPRGRREQFF
cdr3_nt: TGTGCCAGCTCACCACGGGGGAGGCGTGAGCAGTTCTTC
j_call: TRBJ2-1
clone_size: .
d_call: .
v_call: TRBV18

cdr3_aa: CATSRGGTGWGNTIYF
cdr3_nt: TGTGCCACCAGCCGGGGGGGGACAGGTTGGGGAAACACCATATATTTT
j_call: TRBJ1-3
clone_size: .
d_call: TRBD1
v_call: TRBV15

cdr3_aa: CASSGSGSSYNEQFF
cdr3_nt: TGTGCCAGCTCAGGGAGCGGTAGCTCCTACAATGAGCAGTTCTTC
j_call: TRBJ2-1
clone_size: .
d_call: .
v_call: TRBV18

cdr3_aa: CASSQGRLGQGYNEQFF
cdr3_nt: TGTGCCAGCAGCCAAGGAAGACTCGGACAGGGGTACAATGAGCAGTTCTTC
j_call: TRBJ2-1
clone_size: .
d_call: TRBD1
v_call: TRBV14

cdr3_aa: CSVEDHLAMRSYNEQFF
cdr3_nt: TGCAGCGTTGAAGACCATTTAGCGATGCGCTCCTACAATGAGCAGTTCTTC
j_call: TRBJ2-1
clone_size: .
d_call: .
v_call: TRBV29-1